What follows are 32 T cell receptor beta chains derived from one specimen sequenced in a study of blood T cell repertoires in COVID-19. Clones were read by immunoSEQ multiplex PCR, and TCRdb kept only the in-frame ones, dropping some. The data show 190,000 or so clones, approximately 80% seen once. Material: PBMCs or T cells enriched from blood (not recorded which). Every receptor here comes from a man aged 40-49 years who had recovered from COVID-19.

This chain links TRBV6-1 with TRBJ2-5, with TRBD1 matching 8 bases. The CDR3 extends over 15 amino acids. Germline CDR1 and CDR2: MNHNS and SASEGT. The junction had 7 bases not matched to a gene; V was cut back by 2 bases and J by 5 bases. CDR3 bases: TGTGCCAGCAGTGAATGGACAGGGTCAGTGGAGACCCAGTACTTC. It encodes CASSEWTGSVETQYF.

Concerning this clone itself: A junction end diverges from the germline sequence, so it may reflect a read error. The chain joins TRBV19 to TRBJ1-4; D ambiguous. The CDR3 consists of 14 residues. The germline CDR1 and CDR2 sequences are LNHDA and SQIVND (reference sequence). The chain's CDR3 is CASSIQTGNGKLFF. The CDR3, as DNA: TGTGCCAGTAGTATTCAGACCGGGAATGGAAAACTGTTTTTT.

This clone was counted only a few times. This sequence joins TRBV5-1 and TRBJ1-1; D is possibly TRBD1 (5 bases). Deletions cut 0 bases from V and 1 base from J, with 10 bases between. The CDR3 has 15 residues. Germline loops: CDR1 SGHRS, CDR2 YFSETQ. The CDR3 nucleotides read TGCGCCAGCAGCTTGGCCTGGCAGGGGAACACTGAAGCTTTCTTT. Encoded protein: CASSLAWQGNTEAFF.

The gene calls are TRBV5-1 and TRBJ1-2; no clear D. Trimming removed 6 bases at V and 7 bases at J, with 22 bases between. Germline values: CDR1 SGHRS, CDR2 YFSETQ. The CDR3 is 15 amino acids. The CDR3: CASNTEGGSWGGYTF. The DNA of the CDR3 is TGCGCCAGCAACACGGAGGGAGGCAGTTGGGGTGGCTACACCTTC.

This chain links TRBV7-2 with TRBJ2-3; the D gene is possibly TRBD2 (5 bases). The germline V gene encodes CDR1 SGHTA and CDR2 FQGNSA. The germline V and J ends were trimmed by 3 bases and 6 bases, with 7 bases remaining between them. This CDR3 comprises 12 residues. CDR3 DNA sequence: TGTGCCAGCAGCTTGGGAGTGGATACGCAGTATTTT. Its translation is CASSLGVDTQYF.

The chain has TRBV7-8 and TRBJ2-3; 8 nucleotides match TRBD2. V was pared by 5 bases and J by 3 bases, with 10 bases of the junction left unmatched. Germline CDR1 reads SGHVS; CDR2 reads FQNEAQ. CDR3 length equals 16 residues. The CDR3 bases are TGTGCCAGCAGCCCCCGGACCGGGAGGGCGACAGATACGCAGTATTTT. Its translation: CASSPRTGRATDTQYF.

The gene calls are TRBV5-8 and TRBJ1-4; weak D call: TRBD1 (5 bases). Trimming removed 6 bases at V and 0 bases at J, with 12 bases between. The CDR3 loop spans 15 amino acids. The germline CDR1 and CDR2 sequences are SGHTS and YDEGEE. The CDR3 is CASTIRTPTNEKLFF. In DNA form, the CDR3 reads TGTGCCAGCACCATAAGGACACCAACTAATGAAAAACTGTTTTTT.

The chain links TRBV5-1 to TRBJ1-5, with a weak D call TRBD1 (5 bases). Germline loops: CDR1 SGHRS, CDR2 YFSETQ. V gave up 0 bases and J gave up 6 bases, with 13 bases separating them. The CDR3 loop spans 15 amino acids. CDR3 residues: CASSLAGGRFQPQHF. The DNA for the CDR3 is TGCGCCAGCAGCTTGGCCGGGGGAAGGTTTCAGCCCCAGCATTTT.

V and J are TRBV27 and TRBJ1-2; possible D gene TRBD1, 5 bases. Germline-derived CDR1 and CDR2 are MNHEY and SMNVEV (reference sequence). The CDR3 extends over 16 amino acids. V was trimmed by 5 bases and J by 0 bases, leaving 16 bases between them. The CDR3 coding sequence is TGTGCCAGCAGTCCGTCGGAAGGGGAAGCTAACTATGGCTACACCTTC. Translation: CASSPSEGEANYGYTF.

Notes on this clone: Because the CDR3's place on the DNA is in doubt, the DNA is left out and the CDR3 is given as listed by TCRdb. J is TRBJ1-5 and V is TRBV6-2 or TRBV6-3; TRBD1 is the table's D call, not checked against the DNA. Inclusive of both ends, the CDR3 amounts to 16 amino acids. Germline CDR1 MNHEY, CDR2 SVGEGT. CDR3 region: CASSTSGQGDYQPQHF.

The J gene is TRBJ2-1, the V gene TRBV7-2; maybe TRBD2 (5 bases). V lost 5 bases and J 9 bases, leaving 17 bases between the germline ends. The length of the CDR3 is 14 residues. Germline lookup yields CDR1 SGHTA and CDR2 FQGNSA. CDR3 amino acids: CASSPDGSGGEQFF. CDR3 coding DNA: TGTGCCAGCAGCCCCGATGGGAGTGGCGGTGAGCAGTTCTTC.

This rearrangement joins TRBV28 to TRBJ2-7; possibly TRBD2 for D (5 bases). The CDR3 has 14 residues. Germline V gives CDR1 MDHEN, CDR2 SYDVKM. V was clipped by 7 bases and J by 0 bases, with 13 bases between them. The CDR3 DNA reads as TGTGCCAGCAAGCGGAGGAGAGCCTCCTACGAGCAGTACTTC. Its protein is CASKRRRASYEQYF.

The chain joins TRBV6-2 or TRBV6-3 to TRBJ1-5; 7 nucleotides match TRBD1. Germline lookup yields CDR1 MNHEY and CDR2 SVGEGT. Trimming cost V 1 base and J 0 bases; bases outside gene matches: 3. This CDR3 is built from 16 residues. CDR3 nucleotide sequence: TGTGCCAGCAGTTACTGGGGACAGAGTAGCAATCAGCCCCAGCATTTT. Translation: CASSYWGQSSNQPQHF.

The chain couples TRBV7-6 to TRBJ2-2, with D maybe TRBD2 (6 bases). The CDR3 loop spans 16 amino acids. V dropped 4 bases and J dropped 3 bases, with 15 bases sitting between them. The germline CDR1 and CDR2 sequences are SGHVS and FNYEAQ. The CDR3: CASSSGGGDYTGELFF. The CDR3 DNA sequence: TGTGCCAGCAGCTCCGGAGGTGGGGACTACACCGGGGAGCTGTTTTTT.

The chain couples TRBV2 to TRBJ1-4; D might be TRBD1 (5 bases). The CDR3 length is 15 residues. V lost 2 bases to trimming and J lost 8 bases, with 15 bases between them. Germline lookup yields CDR1 SNHLY and CDR2 FYNNEI. The CDR3 nucleotides read TGTGCCAGCAGTGAACGCCAGGGTTTGGGGGAAAAACTGTTTTTT. Its protein is CASSERQGLGEKLFF.

The V gene is TRBV9, the J gene TRBJ1-2; D is possibly TRBD1 (6 bases). The ends were cut back, 0 bases at V and 4 bases at J, with 13 bases in the middle. The length of the CDR3 is 15 residues. Germline CDR1 and CDR2: SGDLS and YYNGEE. The chain's CDR3 is CASSVGFRGAYGYTF. DNA for the CDR3: TGTGCCAGCAGCGTAGGGTTTCGGGGGGCCTATGGCTACACCTTC. Variable domain in full (rest from reference TRBV9 and TRBJ1-2): DSGVTQTPKHLITATGQRVTLRCSPRSGDLSVYWYQQSLDQGLQFLIQYYNGEERAKGNILERFSAQQFPDLHSELNLSSLELGDSALYFCASSVGFRGAYGYTFGSGTRLTVV.

This rearrangement joins TRBV5-1 to TRBJ2-4, with a weak D call TRBD2 (5 bases). Trimming left V 0 bases short and J 7 bases short, with 17 bases between. The CDR3 runs 16 residues. Germline-derived CDR1 and CDR2 are SGHRS and YFSETQ. CDR3 coding DNA: TGCGCCAGCAGCTTGGCCCCGGACTCGTCTTTCAACATTCAGTACTTC. Translated, it gives CASSLAPDSSFNIQYF.

The chain employs TRBV28 and TRBJ2-3, with TRBD2 matching 15 bases. CDR3 length: 17 amino acids. The ends lost 6 bases at V and 2 bases at J; junction bases unmatched: 6. The germline V gene encodes CDR1 MDHEN and CDR2 SYDVKM. For the CDR3, the DNA is TGTGCCAGCAGCCCGGGACTAGCGGGAGGATACACAGATACGCAGTATTTT. Its protein is CASSPGLAGGYTDTQYF.

CDR3 sequence: CASSRASLAGGPAETQYF. The CDR3, as DNA: TGTGCCAGCAGCCGAGCCTCTTTAGCGGGAGGGCCGGCAGAGACCCAGTACTTC. V is TRBV5-6 and J is TRBJ2-5, with 11 bases aligning to TRBD2. J gave up 4 bases and V 4 bases, and 15 bases lay outside the gene matches. The CDR3 consists of 18 residues. CDR1 is SGHDT and CDR2 is YYEEEE in the germline V gene.

This CDR3 is CASSPRTSGSNGELFF. CDR3 nucleotides: TGTGCCAGCTCACCACGGACTAGCGGGAGTAACGGGGAGCTGTTTTTT. The chain joins TRBV18 to TRBJ2-2; 13 bases match TRBD2. This CDR3 contains 16 residues. The trim removed 1 base at V and 7 bases at J, leaving 3 bases unmatched. CDR1 and CDR2 (germline): KGHSH, LQKENI.

This rearrangement joins TRBV9 to TRBJ1-1; TRBD1 matches 8 bases. CDR1 and CDR2 from the germline V gene are SGDLS and YYNGEE. The CDR3 sequence is 15 residues long. Unmatched junction bases numbered 4, after V lost 1 base and J lost 2 bases. The CDR3 spells CASSVFGTGNTEAFF. CDR3 coding DNA: TGTGCCAGCAGCGTATTTGGGACAGGAAACACTGAAGCTTTCTTT.

The V call is TRBV6-5, the J call TRBJ1-2; 7 bases match TRBD1. Germline CDR1 and CDR2: MNHEY and SVGAGI. Losses at the gene ends were 2 bases for V and 8 bases for J; bases not matched to a gene: 11. The CDR3 spans 15 residues. CDR3 sequence reads: CASSYDTGTVSGYTF. CDR3 DNA sequence: TGTGCCAGCAGTTACGACACCGGGACAGTGTCCGGCTACACCTTC.

This chain links TRBV7-8 with TRBJ1-4; 9 bases fit TRBD1. With V trimmed by 3 bases and J by 8 bases, 4 bases remained unmatched. In germline, CDR1 is SGHVS, CDR2 FQNEAQ. CDR3 length: 14 amino acids. The chain's CDR3 is CASSLGQGNEKLFF. The CDR3 coding sequence is TGTGCCAGCAGCTTGGGACAGGGAAACGAAAAACTGTTTTTT.

The V call is TRBV13, the J call TRBJ2-1; D unresolved. The CDR3 is made up of 12 amino acids. Germline CDR1 and CDR2: PRHDT and FYEKMQ (reference sequence). The V end lost 2 bases, the J end lost 9 bases, and 8 bases lay between the germline ends. For the CDR3, the DNA is TGTGCCAGCAGCTTATCTGCGAGTGAGCAGTTCTTC. Translated: CASSLSASEQFF.

The genes are TRBV2 and TRBJ1-5, with TRBD1 identical over 7 bases. The trim removed 4 bases at V and 5 bases at J, leaving 5 bases unmatched. CDR3 length equals 14 residues. Germline lookup yields CDR1 SNHLY and CDR2 FYNNEI. CDR3 sequence reads: CASSGQGIYQPQHF. In nucleotides, the CDR3 is TGTGCCAGCAGTGGACAGGGAATTTATCAGCCCCAGCATTTT.

This clone was seen a single time. V usage is TRBV7-2 and J usage is TRBJ2-1; the match to TRBD2 covers 8 bases. Germline V CDR1 and CDR2: SGHTA, FQGNSA. V gave up 10 bases and J gave up 8 bases; unmatched junction bases: 13. The CDR3 has 14 amino acids. CDR3 nucleotides: TGTGCCACCGAGTCTCGGACTAGCTCGCATGAGCAGTTCTTC. As protein: CATESRTSSHEQFF.

CDR3 in DNA: TGTGCCAGCTCACCAACTCCCAGGAGCAATCAGCCCCAGCATTTT. This sequence encodes CASSPTPRSNQPQHF. This chain joins TRBV18 and TRBJ1-5; D not certain. Germline CDR1 is KGHSH and CDR2 is LQKENI. Trimming left V 2 bases short and J 1 base short, with 9 bases between. This CDR3 is built from 15 residues.

This chain links TRBV28 with TRBJ2-5; TRBD2 aligns across 13 bases. With V trimmed by 6 bases and J by 5 bases, 9 bases remained unmatched. The CDR3 is 16 amino acids. Germline V gene sequence: CDR1 MDHEN, CDR2 SYDVKM. The CDR3 here is CASSDITSGRGETQYF. The CDR3 coding sequence is TGTGCCAGCAGCGACATAACTAGCGGGAGGGGCGAGACCCAGTACTTC. The full variable domain, its missing parts supplied by reference TRBV28 and TRBJ2-5, is DVKVTQSSRYLVKRTGEKVFLECVQDMDHENMFWYRQDPGLGLRLIYFSYDVKMKEKGDIPEGYSVSREKKERFSLILESASTNQTSMYLCASSDITSGRGETQYFGPGTRLLVL.

The gene calls are TRBV3-1 (or the pseudogene TRBV3-2) and TRBJ1-2, with TRBD1 matching over 8 bases. Germline-derived CDR1 and CDR2 are LGHDT and YNNKEL (reference sequence). The J segment lost 13 bases and the V segment lost 4 bases, leaving 8 bases of the junction unmatched. The CDR3 spans 12 residues. This CDR3 reads CASSPGGRGLTF. The DNA for the CDR3 is TGTGCCAGCAGCCCAGGGGGCCGCGGGCTCACCTTC.

This clone was counted only a few times. The chain combines TRBV29-1 with TRBJ2-4, with D possibly TRBD2 on 7 matching bases. V was pared by 6 bases and J by 2 bases, with 20 bases between. The CDR3 is 16 amino acids. Germline assignment: CDR1 SQVTM and CDR2 ANQGSEA. CDR3 in DNA: TGCAGCGTCGACTGGGGGGGGCTAGGAACCAAAAACATTCAGTACTTC. Protein sequence: CSVDWGGLGTKNIQYF.

The gene calls are TRBV15 and TRBJ2-5, with D perhaps matching TRBD2 (7 bases). Deletions cut 3 bases from V and 5 bases from J, with 19 bases between. The germline CDR1 and CDR2 sequences are LNHNV and YYDKDF (reference sequence). The CDR3 has 16 amino acids. The CDR3 here is CATSSTGGGGRETQYF. In DNA, the CDR3 is TGTGCCACCAGCAGTACGGGAGGAGGGGGGAGGGAGACCCAGTACTTC.

There are a few counts of this clone. The chain couples TRBV5-1 to TRBJ2-7; D may be TRBD2 (5 bases). This CDR3 has 14 amino acids. V lost 3 bases to trimming and J lost 3 bases, with 13 bases between them. Germline-derived CDR1 and CDR2 are SGHRS and YFSETQ. CDR3 loop: CASSSGGSGYEQYF. The CDR3 nucleotides read TGCGCCAGCAGCTCAGGAGGTTCCGGCTACGAGCAGTACTTC.